Sequencing of this TCR beta chain was carried out in a study of blood T cell repertoires in COVID-19. The length of the CDR3 is 11 residues. The V gene lost 3 bases and the J gene lost 5 bases, with 2 bases spanning the gap. In germline, CDR1 is KGHDR, CDR2 SFDVKD. Per the original data handling: Using reference gene primer amplification, nucleated cell counts were estimated. The table came from immunoSEQ multiplex PCR; TCRdb's copy has only in-frame clones and leaves some out. From that table come the V and J calls and clone size; the DNA was used to work out D and trimming. This sample has around 250,000 clones, with approximately 82% found just once.

The sequencing input was peripheral blood. This clonotype was sampled from a woman in her late teens or twenties with acute or convalescent COVID-19. The chain has TRBV24-1 and TRBJ2-3, with D unclear. The CDR3 loop reads CATSDLDTQYF. In DNA, the CDR3 is TGTGCCACCAGTGATCTAGATACGCAGTATTTT.